A selection of T cell receptor beta chains follows, all from one sample in a study of blood T cell repertoires in COVID-19. TCRdb's copy holds only in-frame clones and misses some; the assay was immunoSEQ multiplex PCR. The sample lists about 78,000 clones; roughly 84% were seen once. Sequences were obtained from peripheral blood. The source of these receptors is a man aged 70-80 years with active or convalescent COVID-19. The conserved cysteine and the conserved F or W are not part of the CDR3 here. The D gene is left open where the match is weak.

>TRBJ2-4|TRBV30|TRBD1
AWGQGGIQY
>TRBJ1-2|TRBV29-1|TRBD1
SVGSGTGGGYT
>TRBJ2-7|TRBV7-9|TRBD2
ASSLPGLAFHEQY
>TRBJ2-1|TRBV6-4|TRBD2
ASSDTLAGLNNEQF
>TRBJ1-3|TRBV7-9|.
ASNRDSGTGNTIY
>TRBJ1-5|TRBV19|.
ASRTQGSNQPQH
>TRBJ2-2|TRBV11-3|.
ASSSRTVGTGELF
>TRBJ2-7|TRBV19|.
ASSIGPGNYEQY
>TRBJ2-5|TRBV24-1|.
ATSDSRGIQETQY
>TRBJ1-1|TRBV12-3/TRBV12-4|.
ASSFLGTAF
>TRBJ1-6|TRBV12-3/TRBV12-4|.
ASQASYNSPLH
>TRBJ1-4|TRBV30|TRBD1
AWSSKGQEEKLF
>TRBJ2-2|TRBV27|.
ASSLSGGGRGELF
>TRBJ2-5|TRBV18|TRBD2
ASSPDMILAVQETQY
>TRBJ2-7|TRBV5-1|.
ASSLAARDYEQY
>TRBJ2-3|TRBV5-1|TRBD2
ASRQTAGGTDTQY
>TRBJ1-4|TRBV18|.
ASSPSGYREKLF
>TRBJ1-3|TRBV3-1/TRBV3-2|.
ASSHTARRDSGNTIY
>TRBJ2-5|TRBV11-2|TRBD1
ASSRDREETQY
>TRBJ2-5|TRBV3-1/TRBV3-2|TRBD2
ASSQVTSGRAQETQY
>TRBJ2-3|TRBV4-1|.
ASSPVPELASRTDTQY
>TRBJ2-5|TRBV7-8|TRBD2
ASSLREGRLETQY
>TRBJ1-6|TRBV12-3/TRBV12-4|.
ASRKHWNSPLH
>TRBJ1-2|TRBV18|.
ASSLVSGNYGYT
>TRBJ2-3|TRBV4-2|.
ASSQELTTDTQY
>TRBJ2-2|TRBV2|TRBD2
ASSELGLALVGELF
>TRBJ2-1|TRBV3-1/TRBV3-2|TRBD1
ASSQGLVRTGYNEQF
>TRBJ2-5|TRBV5-1|TRBD2
ASSLNSGGRQETQY
>TRBJ2-3|TRBV4-1|TRBD2
ASSQDRGGGSTDTQY
>TRBJ2-7|TRBV6-5|.
ASTIGAGEQY
>TRBJ1-2|TRBV6-5|.
ASSQQGPNYGYT
>TRBJ1-2|TRBV29-1|TRBD1
SVEQGQGRRGYT
>TRBJ1-1|TRBV18|TRBD1
ASSPETGGTGTEAF
>TRBJ2-2|TRBV5-1|.
ASSLVGTMPSGELF
>TRBJ2-3|TRBV3-1/TRBV3-2|.
ASSQGAQSTDTQY
>TRBJ2-3|TRBV18|TRBD2
ASSPPRGTSVGADTQY
>TRBJ1-6|TRBV7-6|TRBD1
ASSLVQGDSPLH
>TRBJ1-5|TRBV2|.
ASRLGLSNQPQH
>TRBJ2-7|TRBV30|.
AWGQGGDEQY
>TRBJ1-4|TRBV7-8|TRBD1
ASSFGQGYEKLF
>TRBJ2-3|TRBV7-9|.
ASSLDGADTQY
>TRBJ2-1|TRBV29-1|TRBD2
SVAEFGTSGIDEQF
>TRBJ2-2|TRBV7-6|TRBD2
ASSPRGAGGLNTGELF
>TRBJ2-7|TRBV24-1|.
ATSDSARLSKQY
>TRBJ2-1|TRBV5-1|TRBD2
ASSLRREAIYNEQF
>TRBJ2-3|TRBV29-1|.
SSQTGLGTDTQY
>TRBJ2-3|TRBV18|.
ASSPRFTDTQY
>TRBJ2-3|TRBV6-1|TRBD1
ASSAISGQRTDTQY
>TRBJ2-1|TRBV6-5|TRBD2
ASAAGGVLNEQF
>TRBJ1-1|TRBV5-1|.
ASSLSMNTEAF